These T cell receptor beta chains were read from a single sample in a study of CD8+CD57+ T cells in acquired aplastic anemia. MiXCR was run by TCRdb on the reads, yielding one entry per CDR3 protein. In the table there are some 200,000 distinct CDR3 sequences, about a third of which are singletons. The sequencing input was sorted CD4+, CD8+, or CD8+CD57+ T cells (not recorded which) from PBMCs. The receptor set was obtained from a human donor in good health, serving as a control. The CDR3 runs from the conserved cysteine through the conserved F or W. A D gene is named only where the DNA matches it firmly. A row's size may be missing; if present it is once, few, many or a size class.

len: 16
v_gene: TRBV7-2
d_gene: TRBD1
abundance: many
j_gene: TRBJ2-7
CDR3aa: CASSLEPGQGVYEQYF
CDR3nt: TGTGCCAGCAGCCTCGAGCCGGGACAGGGAGTCTACGAGCAGTACTTC

len: 14
v_gene: TRBV28
d_gene: NA
abundance: few
j_gene: TRBJ1-5
CDR3aa: CASSRGGSDQPQHF
CDR3nt: TGTGCCAGCAGTCGGGGGGGGTCCGATCAGCCCCAGCATTTT

len: 17
v_gene: TRBV19
d_gene: NA
abundance: NA
j_gene: TRBJ2-2
CDR3aa: CASSIVPGLQNTGELFF
CDR3nt: TGTGCCAGTAGTATAGTACCGGGACTGCAGAACACCGGGGAGCTGTTTTTT

len: 12
v_gene: TRBV6-1
d_gene: NA
abundance: NA
j_gene: TRBJ2-2
CDR3aa: CASRRGSGELFF
CDR3nt: TGTGCCAGCAGGAGAGGGAGTGGGGAGCTGTTTTTT

len: 14
v_gene: TRBV29-1
d_gene: NA
abundance: many
j_gene: TRBJ1-1
CDR3aa: CSDSVGSWDTEAFF
CDR3nt: TGCAGCGACTCCGTGGGGAGTTGGGACACTGAAGCTTTCTTT

len: 19
v_gene: TRBV14
d_gene: TRBD2
abundance: few
j_gene: TRBJ2-1
CDR3aa: CASSQGGGILQSSYNEQFF
CDR3nt: TGTGCCAGCAGCCAGGGCGGGGGAATACTTCAGAGCTCCTACAATGAGCAGTTCTTC

len: 15
v_gene: TRBV2
d_gene: TRBD1
abundance: NA
j_gene: TRBJ2-5
CDR3aa: CASSDQGQGAETQYF
CDR3nt: TGTGCCAGCAGTGATCAGGGACAGGGTGCGGAGACCCAGTACTTC

len: 14
v_gene: TRBV2
d_gene: NA
abundance: few
j_gene: TRBJ1-6
CDR3aa: CASNQAGYNSPLHF
CDR3nt: TGTGCCAGCAACCAGGCGGGGTACAATTCACCCCTCCACTTT

len: 15
v_gene: TRBV20-1
d_gene: NA
abundance: NA
j_gene: TRBJ2-7
CDR3aa: CSASSQQGGNQVQYF
CDR3nt: TGCAGTGCTAGCAGCCAACAGGGAGGAAACCAGGTGCAGTACTTC

len: 15
v_gene: TRBV20-1
d_gene: TRBD1
abundance: NA
j_gene: TRBJ1-5
CDR3aa: CSAYIPGQYNQPQHF
CDR3nt: TGCAGTGCTTACATACCGGGACAGTACAATCAGCCCCAGCATTTT

len: 16
v_gene: TRBV5-1
d_gene: TRBD2
abundance: few
j_gene: TRBJ2-1
CDR3aa: CASRVTGLAVQNEQFF
CDR3nt: TGCGCCAGCAGGGTGACGGGACTAGCGGTTCAAAATGAGCAGTTCTTC

len: 17
v_gene: TRBV24-1
d_gene: TRBD2
abundance: many
j_gene: TRBJ2-5
CDR3aa: CATSDLPLAGEGETQYF
CDR3nt: TGTGCCACCAGTGACCTACCCCTAGCGGGAGAGGGAGAGACCCAGTACTTC

len: 13
v_gene: TRBV2
d_gene: TRBD1
abundance: NA
j_gene: TRBJ1-3
CDR3aa: CASGTALGNTIYF
CDR3nt: TGTGCCAGCGGGACAGCCCTTGGAAACACCATATATTTT

len: 13
v_gene: TRBV29-1
d_gene: TRBD1
abundance: NA
j_gene: TRBJ1-4
CDR3aa: CSARQGAGEKLFF
CDR3nt: TGCAGCGCCCGACAGGGGGCGGGAGAAAAACTGTTTTTT

len: 19
v_gene: TRBV11-2
d_gene: NA
abundance: few
j_gene: TRBJ2-2
CDR3aa: CASSPPGRPPPWYTGELFF
CDR3nt: TGTGCCAGCAGCCCTCCGGGACGACCGCCACCGTGGTACACCGGGGAGCTGTTTTTT

len: 16
v_gene: TRBV5-4
d_gene: NA
abundance: few
j_gene: TRBJ1-3
CDR3aa: CASSWSTGTNGNTIYF
CDR3nt: TGTGCCAGCAGCTGGTCCACCGGGACAAATGGAAACACCATATATTTT

len: 14
v_gene: TRBV19
d_gene: TRBD2
abundance: NA
j_gene: TRBJ2-3
CDR3aa: CTRRLAGGTDTQYF
CDR3nt: TGTACCCGTAGACTAGCGGGGGGGACAGATACGCAGTATTTT

len: 13
v_gene: TRBV20-1
d_gene: NA
abundance: NA
j_gene: TRBJ1-2
CDR3aa: CSARVAGTYGYTF
CDR3nt: TGCAGTGCTAGAGTTGCAGGGACCTATGGCTACACCTTC

len: 16
v_gene: TRBV19
d_gene: TRBD2
abundance: many
j_gene: TRBJ2-1
CDR3aa: CASSHPGLAGLTGQFF
CDR3nt: TGTGCCAGTAGTCATCCGGGACTAGCGGGGCTCACGGGGCAGTTCTTC

len: 16
v_gene: TRBV5-4
d_gene: NA
abundance: few
j_gene: TRBJ1-1
CDR3aa: CASSLGRAVMNTEAFF
CDR3nt: TGTGCCAGCAGCCTGGGGCGGGCAGTCATGAACACTGAAGCTTTCTTT

len: 13
v_gene: TRBV2
d_gene: NA
abundance: many
j_gene: TRBJ2-7
CDR3aa: CASSYTGPYEQYF
CDR3nt: TGTGCCAGCAGTTACACAGGGCCCTACGAGCAGTACTTC

len: 15
v_gene: TRBV5-1
d_gene: NA
abundance: NA
j_gene: TRBJ1-4
CDR3aa: CASSYQQGSDEKLFF
CDR3nt: TGCGCCAGCAGCTATCAACAGGGATCAGATGAAAAACTGTTTTTT

len: 13
v_gene: TRBV7-9
d_gene: NA
abundance: NA
j_gene: TRBJ1-1
CDR3aa: CASSPTRTGEAFF
CDR3nt: TGTGCCAGCAGCCCTACCAGAACTGGTGAAGCTTTCTTT

len: 21
v_gene: TRBV9
d_gene: TRBD2
abundance: few
j_gene: TRBJ2-2
CDR3aa: CASSVTINPGLAGSNTGELFF
CDR3nt: TGTGCCAGCAGCGTGACGATCAATCCGGGACTAGCGGGGTCCAACACCGGGGAGCTGTTTTTT

len: 13
v_gene: TRBV20-1
d_gene: NA
abundance: many
j_gene: TRBJ2-7
CDR3aa: CSASGGSGYEQYF
CDR3nt: TGCAGTGCTAGTGGGGGGAGCGGCTACGAGCAGTACTTC

len: 14
v_gene: TRBV5-6
d_gene: NA
abundance: NA
j_gene: TRBJ1-2
CDR3aa: CASSLLEGYYGYTF
CDR3nt: TGTGCCAGCAGCTTGTTGGAGGGGTACTATGGCTACACCTTC

len: 14
v_gene: TRBV18
d_gene: NA
abundance: NA
j_gene: TRBJ2-7
CDR3aa: CASSPAQDNWEQYF
CDR3nt: TGTGCCAGCTCACCAGCCCAGGACAACTGGGAGCAGTACTTC

len: 14
v_gene: TRBV19
d_gene: NA
abundance: NA
j_gene: TRBJ1-2
CDR3aa: CASSILGTGGGYTF
CDR3nt: TGTGCCAGTAGTATCCTCGGAACCGGCGGAGGCTACACCTTC